This T cell receptor beta chain was observed in a study of cytomegalovirus exposure and HLA in healthy donors. Study overall: In an early release, HLA-typed donors contributed approximately 82 million unique TCR sequences. Genotyping of 400 or so donors showed that roughly 80% belonged to the Caucasian-associated ancestry cluster.

A note on this clone: The antigen remains unidentified.

The PCR was carried out with 60 Vbeta primers and 13 Jbeta primers. Some clones are missing from TCRdb's copy, which holds only in-frame ones; the method was immunoSEQ multiplex PCR. The sample yields some 110,000 clones, more than 75% seen once. Study-level findings and limits: Per a later analysis, 15,000 to 20,000 TCR beta sequences showed association with HLA alleles at 0.05 false discovery rate.

The sequence was obtained from a woman aged 35 to 49 in good health and CMV-seronegative. The sample was PBMCs.

DNA of the CDR3: TGTGCCAGCAGTCCGGGTCTCTCCCTTTACAATGAGCAGTTCTTC. Its translation is CASSPGLSLYNEQFF. This chain connects TRBV5-6 to TRBJ2-1; D gene ambiguous. The CDR3 consists of 15 residues. V lost 5 bases, J lost 4 bases, and 16 bases lay in between. Per the germline V gene, CDR1 is SGHDT and CDR2 is YYEEEE.